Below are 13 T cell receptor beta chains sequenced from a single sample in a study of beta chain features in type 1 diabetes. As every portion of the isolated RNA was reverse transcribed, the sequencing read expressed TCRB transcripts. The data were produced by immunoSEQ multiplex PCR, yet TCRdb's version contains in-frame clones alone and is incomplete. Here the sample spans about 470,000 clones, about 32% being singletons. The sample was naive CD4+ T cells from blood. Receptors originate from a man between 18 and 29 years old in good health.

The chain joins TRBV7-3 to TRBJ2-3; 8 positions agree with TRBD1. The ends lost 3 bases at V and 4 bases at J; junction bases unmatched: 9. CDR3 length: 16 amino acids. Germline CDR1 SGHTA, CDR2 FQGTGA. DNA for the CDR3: TGTGCCAGCAGCTTTTTTTCAGGGGGCGCCGCAGATACGCAGTATTTT. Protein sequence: CASSFFSGGAADTQYF.

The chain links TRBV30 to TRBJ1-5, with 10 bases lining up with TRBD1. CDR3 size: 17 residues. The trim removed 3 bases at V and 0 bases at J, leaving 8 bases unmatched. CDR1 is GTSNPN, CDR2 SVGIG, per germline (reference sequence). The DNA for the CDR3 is TGTGCCTGGAGCGCCGGGACAGGGGATTATAGCAATCAGCCCCAGCATTTT. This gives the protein CAWSAGTGDYSNQPQHF.

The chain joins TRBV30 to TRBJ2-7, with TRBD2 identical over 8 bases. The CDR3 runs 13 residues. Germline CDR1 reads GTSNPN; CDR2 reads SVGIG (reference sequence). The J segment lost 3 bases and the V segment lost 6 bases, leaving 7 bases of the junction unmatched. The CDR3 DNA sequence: TGTGCCTGTGAGCCAGCGGGAGTCTACGAGCAGTACTTC. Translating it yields CACEPAGVYEQYF.

The CDR3 spells CASSDRGTDTQYF. CDR3 nucleotides: TGTGCCAGCAGCGACCGTGGCACAGATACGCAGTATTTT. The V call is TRBV7-2, the J call TRBJ2-3, with D uncertain. Trimming pared 5 bases from V and 1 base from J, leaving 7 bases between. The CDR3 length is 13 residues. Germline CDR1 SGHTA, CDR2 FQGNSA.

CDR3 region: CAWMRVVYNEQFF. The CDR3 bases are TGTGCCTGGATGCGTGTTGTTTACAATGAGCAGTTCTTC. V and J are TRBV30 and TRBJ2-1; D remains unclear. The V gene lost 4 bases and the J gene lost 4 bases, with 11 bases spanning the gap. This CDR3 has 13 amino acids. The germline CDR1 and CDR2 sequences are GTSNPN and SVGIG (reference sequence).

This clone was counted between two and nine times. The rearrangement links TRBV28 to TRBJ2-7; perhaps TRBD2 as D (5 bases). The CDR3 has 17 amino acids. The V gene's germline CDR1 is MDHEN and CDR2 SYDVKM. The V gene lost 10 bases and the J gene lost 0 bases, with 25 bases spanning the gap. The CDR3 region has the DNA TGTGCCACCCCCGGGTCCCCCGGAGGACCAGACTCCTACGAGCAGTACTTC. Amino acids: CATPGSPGGPDSYEQYF. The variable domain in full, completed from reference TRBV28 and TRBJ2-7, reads DVKVTQSSRYLVKRTGEKVFLECVQDMDHENMFWYRQDPGLGLRLIYFSYDVKMKEKGDIPEGYSVSREKKERFSLILESASTNQTSMYLCATPGSPGGPDSYEQYFGPGTRLTVT.

In nucleotides, the CDR3 is TGTGCCAGCAGACAGGGCGCCTACGAGCAGTACTTC. Translating gives CASRQGAYEQYF. The chain recombines TRBV6-5 with TRBJ2-7, with a weak D call TRBD1 (6 bases). Trimming removed 6 bases from V and 2 bases from J, with 8 bases in between. The CDR3 has 12 residues. Per the germline V gene, CDR1 is MNHEY and CDR2 is SVGAGI.

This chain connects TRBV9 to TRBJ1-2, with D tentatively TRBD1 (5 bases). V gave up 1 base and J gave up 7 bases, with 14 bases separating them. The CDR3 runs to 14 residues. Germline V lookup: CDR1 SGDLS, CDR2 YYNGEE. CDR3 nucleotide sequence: TGTGCCAGCAGCGTATACGGGGGATTCGCTGGCTACACCTTC. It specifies CASSVYGGFAGYTF. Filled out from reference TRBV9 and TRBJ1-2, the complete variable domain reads DSGVTQTPKHLITATGQRVTLRCSPRSGDLSVYWYQQSLDQGLQFLIQYYNGEERAKGNILERFSAQQFPDLHSELNLSSLELGDSALYFCASSVYGGFAGYTFGSGTRLTVV.

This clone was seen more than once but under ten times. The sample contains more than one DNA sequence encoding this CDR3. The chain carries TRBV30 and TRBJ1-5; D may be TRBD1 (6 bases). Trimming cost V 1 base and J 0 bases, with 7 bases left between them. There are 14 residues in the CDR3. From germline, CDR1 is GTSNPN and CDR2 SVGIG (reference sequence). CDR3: CAWSGRGSNQPQHF. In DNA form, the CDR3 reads TGTGCCTGGAGTGGCAGGGGTAGCAATCAGCCCCAGCATTTT. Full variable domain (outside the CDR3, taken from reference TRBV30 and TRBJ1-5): SQTIHQWPATLVQPVGSPLSLECTVEGTSNPNLYWYRQAAGRGLQLLFYSVGIGQISSEVPQNLSASRPQDRQFILSSKKLLLSDSGFYLCAWSGRGSNQPQHFGDGTRLSIL.

The CDR3 nucleotides read TGCGCCAGCAGCAAGGGAGGAGAAGAGACCCAGTACTTC. This gives the protein CASSKGGEETQYF. This chain uses TRBV5-1 with TRBJ2-5; a weak D match, TRBD2 (6 bases). V was pared by 4 bases and J by 3 bases, with 10 bases between. Germline CDR1 reads SGHRS; CDR2 reads YFSETQ. This CDR3 comprises 13 residues.

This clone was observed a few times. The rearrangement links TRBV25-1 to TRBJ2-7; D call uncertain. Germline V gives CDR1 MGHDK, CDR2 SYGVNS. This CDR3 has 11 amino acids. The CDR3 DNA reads TGTGGCACCCGCGAGAGCCACGAGCAGTACTTC. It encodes CGTRESHEQYF.

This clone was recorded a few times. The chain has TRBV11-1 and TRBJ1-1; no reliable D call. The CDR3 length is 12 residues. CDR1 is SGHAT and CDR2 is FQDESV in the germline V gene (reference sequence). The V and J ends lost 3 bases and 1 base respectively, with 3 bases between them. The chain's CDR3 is CASSFQNTEAFF. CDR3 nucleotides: TGTGCCAGCAGCTTCCAGAACACTGAAGCTTTCTTT.

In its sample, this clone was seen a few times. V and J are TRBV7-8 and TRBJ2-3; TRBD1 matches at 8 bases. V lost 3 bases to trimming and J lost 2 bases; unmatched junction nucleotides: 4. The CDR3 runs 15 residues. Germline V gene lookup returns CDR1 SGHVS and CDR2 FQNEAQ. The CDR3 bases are TGTGCCAGCAGCTTGGTGACAGGGGCCACAGATACGCAGTATTTT. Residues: CASSLVTGATDTQYF.